In this sample, the clone carrying this TCR beta chain turned up a few times. As yet, its antigen is unknown. The data are from a study of cytomegalovirus exposure and HLA in healthy donors. Study findings and constraints: Sequencing had likely introduced a cluster of highly shared sequence variants as an artifact.

The CDR3 is made up of 12 amino acids. Germline CDR1 GTSNPN, CDR2 SVGIG (reference sequence). V lost 8 bases to trimming and J lost 7 bases; unmatched junction nucleotides: 5. PCR primers comprised 60 Vbeta and 13 Jbeta primers. The protocol was immunoSEQ multiplex PCR, while the TCRdb copy is restricted to in-frame clones and leaves out a portion. The repertoire includes 150,000 to 200,000 clones, 78% of them detected once, and about 7.7% sits in the top ten. The chain recombines TRBV30 with TRBJ2-1; 10 bases are shared with TRBD2. Source material: PBMCs. The sequence was collected from a woman aged 40-49 years in good health and CMV-seropositive. The CDR3, as DNA: TGTGCCCAGCGGGGGGGCCGGAATGAGCAGTTCTTC. Protein: CAQRGGRNEQFF. The variable domain in full, completed from reference TRBV30 and TRBJ2-1, reads SQTIHQWPATLVQPVGSPLSLECTVEGTSNPNLYWYRQAAGRGLQLLFYSVGIGQISSEVPQNLSASRPQDRQFILSSKKLLLSDSGFYLCAQRGGRNEQFFGPGTRLTVL.